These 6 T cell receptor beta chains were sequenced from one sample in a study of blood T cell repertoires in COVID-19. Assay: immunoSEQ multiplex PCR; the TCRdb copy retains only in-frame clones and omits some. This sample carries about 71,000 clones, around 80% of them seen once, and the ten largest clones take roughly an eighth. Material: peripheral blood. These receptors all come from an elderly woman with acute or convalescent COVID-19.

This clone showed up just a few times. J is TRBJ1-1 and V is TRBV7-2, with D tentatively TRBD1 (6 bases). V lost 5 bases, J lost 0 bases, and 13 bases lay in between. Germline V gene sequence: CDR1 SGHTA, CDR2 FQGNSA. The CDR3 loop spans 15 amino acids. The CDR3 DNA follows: TGTGCCAGCAGCCCGCCGACAGGAGTGAACACTGAAGCTTTCTTT. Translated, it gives CASSPPTGVNTEAFF. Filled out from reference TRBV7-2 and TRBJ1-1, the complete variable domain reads GAGVSQSPSNKVTEKGKDVELRCDPISGHTALYWYRQSLGQGLEFLIYFQGNSAPDKSGLPSDRFSAERTGGSVSTLTIQRTQQEDSAVYLCASSPPTGVNTEAFFGQGTRLTVV.

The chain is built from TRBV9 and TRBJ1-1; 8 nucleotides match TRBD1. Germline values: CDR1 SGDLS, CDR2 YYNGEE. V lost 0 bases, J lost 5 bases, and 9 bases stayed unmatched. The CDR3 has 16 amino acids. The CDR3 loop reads CASSVDRQGAITEAFF. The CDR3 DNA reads TGTGCCAGCAGCGTAGATCGTCAGGGGGCGATAACTGAAGCTTTCTTT.

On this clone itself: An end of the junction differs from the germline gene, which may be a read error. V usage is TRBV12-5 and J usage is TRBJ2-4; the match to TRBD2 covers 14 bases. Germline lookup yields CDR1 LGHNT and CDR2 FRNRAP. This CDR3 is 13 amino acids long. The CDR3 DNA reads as TGTGCTAGTGGTTGGGGGACTAGCGGGAGCCTGTGCTTC. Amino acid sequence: CASGWGTSGSLCF. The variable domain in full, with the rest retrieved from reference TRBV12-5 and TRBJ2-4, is DARVTQTPRHKVTEMGQEVTMRCQPILGHNTVFWYRQTMMQGLELLAYFRNRAPLDDSGMPKDRFSAEMPDATLATLKIQPSEPRDSAVYFCASGWGTSGSLCFGAGTRLSVL.

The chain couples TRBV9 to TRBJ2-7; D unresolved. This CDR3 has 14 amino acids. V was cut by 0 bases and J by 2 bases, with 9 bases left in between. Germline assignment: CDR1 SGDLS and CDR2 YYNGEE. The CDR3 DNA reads TGTGCCAGCAGCGTAGGTGGAGCAGCCTACGAGCAGTACTTC. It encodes CASSVGGAAYEQYF.

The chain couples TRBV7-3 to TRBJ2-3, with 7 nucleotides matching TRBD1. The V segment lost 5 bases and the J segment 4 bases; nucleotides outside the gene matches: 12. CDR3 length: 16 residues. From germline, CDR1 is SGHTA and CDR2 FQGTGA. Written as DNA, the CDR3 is TGTGCCAGCAGCCCAACCCCAGGGACAGTTCCAGATACGCAGTATTTT. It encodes CASSPTPGTVPDTQYF.

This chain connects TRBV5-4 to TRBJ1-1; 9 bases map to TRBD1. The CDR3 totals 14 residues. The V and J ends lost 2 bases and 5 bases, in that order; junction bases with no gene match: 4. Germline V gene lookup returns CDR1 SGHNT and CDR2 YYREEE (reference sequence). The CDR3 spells CASSLQGARTEAFF. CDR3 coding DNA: TGTGCCAGCAGCTTACAGGGGGCAAGAACTGAAGCTTTCTTT.